These 28 T cell receptor beta chains came from one sample sequenced in a study of shared clonotypes between healthy human individuals. Method: immunoSEQ multiplex PCR; TCRdb's copy keeps in-frame clones and lacks some. The sample has about 360,000 clones; around four fifths are singletons. Sequencing was carried out using memory CD4+ T cells sorted from blood. Documented subset: CD45RA-negative fraction. All receptors derive from a man in his thirties or forties in good health.

J is TRBJ2-1 and V is TRBV6-1; D remains ambiguous. Per germline, CDR1 MNHNS and CDR2 SASEGT. The CDR3 totals 16 residues. The V gene lost 5 bases and the J gene lost 0 bases, with 14 bases spanning the gap. The CDR3 sequence: CASSKGRTSSYNEQFF. DNA of the CDR3: TGTGCCAGCAGTAAAGGACGGACCAGCTCCTACAATGAGCAGTTCTTC.

This sequence joins TRBV25-1 and TRBJ1-5; a weak D match, TRBD1 (6 bases). Trimming cost V 6 bases and J 6 bases, with 12 bases left between them. The germline V gene encodes CDR1 MGHDK and CDR2 SYGVNS. CDR3 length: 13 residues. CDR3 sequence reads: CASRGALGQPQHF. CDR3 nucleotides: TGTGCCAGCAGGGGGGCCCTCGGTCAGCCCCAGCATTTT.

This clone was observed a handful of times. Other DNA sequences from this sample encode an identical CDR3 as well. V usage is TRBV18 and J usage is TRBJ1-6; D unclear. Trimming stripped 3 bases from V and 0 bases from J, with 9 bases between. The CDR3 covers 16 residues. Germline CDR1 and CDR2: KGHSH and LQKENI. The CDR3 is CASSPRSSSYNSPLHF. The CDR3 DNA reads TGTGCCAGCTCACCGCGATCGAGCTCCTATAATTCACCCCTCCACTTT.

The chain carries TRBV5-6 and TRBJ2-3; D is undetermined. The CDR3 is made up of 13 amino acids. Germline CDR1 is SGHDT and CDR2 is YYEEEE. V dropped 1 base and J dropped 3 bases, with 6 bases sitting between them. CDR3 nucleotide sequence: TGTGCCAGCAGCTTGATACTGACAGATACGCAGTATTTT. It codes for CASSLILTDTQYF.

This clone has only a few counts. This sample includes further DNA sequences coding for the same CDR3. The chain carries TRBV20-1 and TRBJ2-3; D not certain. Deletions cut 3 bases from V and 6 bases from J, with 7 bases between. The CDR3 is 11 amino acids. Germline CDR1 DFQATT, CDR2 SNEGSKA (reference sequence). In DNA form, the CDR3 reads TGCAGTGCTAGGTTTCCTGATACGCAGTATTTT. It translates to CSARFPDTQYF.

This clone turned up a few times. CDR3 DNA: TGCGCCAGCAGCCTTGGGACGGGTAATGAAAAACTGTTTTTT. Protein product: CASSLGTGNEKLFF. The chain carries TRBV4-3 and TRBJ1-4, with D possibly matching TRBD1 (5 bases). The germline V gene has CDR1 LGHNA and CDR2 YSLEER. Trimming cost V 4 bases and J 4 bases, with 10 bases left between them. The CDR3 length is 14 residues.

V gene TRBV6-5 combines with J gene TRBJ2-3; possibly TRBD1 for D (5 bases). V was cut by 4 bases and J by 2 bases, with 10 bases left in between. Germline V gene lookup returns CDR1 MNHEY and CDR2 SVGAGI. CDR3 length equals 14 residues. The CDR3 DNA reads TGTGCCAGCAGTTTGCACAGGTTCACAGATACGCAGTATTTT. It is translated as CASSLHRFTDTQYF.

The chain uses TRBV30 and TRBJ2-1, with TRBD2 as a possible D gene (6 bases). Per the germline V gene, CDR1 is GTSNPN and CDR2 is SVGIG (reference sequence). Trimming took 5 bases from V and 3 from J, leaving 38 bases between them. This CDR3 comprises 22 residues. CDR3 protein: CAWQPALYLPHGGPKNYNEQFF. Written as DNA, the CDR3 is TGTGCCTGGCAGCCGGCGCTGTATCTACCTCACGGGGGTCCCAAAAACTACAATGAGCAGTTCTTC.

The chain carries TRBV11-2 and TRBJ2-7; 14 bases match TRBD2. The length of the CDR3 is 16 residues. The germline gives CDR1 SGHAT, CDR2 FQNNGV. Losses at the gene ends were 1 base for V and 7 bases for J; bases not matched to a gene: 6. The CDR3 DNA sequence: TGTGCCAGCAGCTTAGGGGGACTAGCGGGAGTCGGGGAGCAGTACTTC. It translates to CASSLGGLAGVGEQYF.

The J gene is TRBJ2-1, the V gene TRBV10-1; 9 bases agree with TRBD1. This CDR3 contains 17 residues. Germline V gene data show CDR1 as WNHNN and CDR2 as SYGVQD (reference sequence). V shed 7 bases, J shed 6 bases, and the junction held 16 bases outside the gene matches. CDR3 bases: TGCGCCAGCACCCTTCCCATGGGACAGGGAATCTCCAATGAGCAGTTCTTC. It specifies CASTLPMGQGISNEQFF.

V is TRBV19 and J is TRBJ1-5, with D possibly being TRBD1 (5 bases). V shed 3 bases and J shed 1 base, with 16 bases lying between them. CDR3 length: 17 amino acids. Germline V gene lookup returns CDR1 LNHDA and CDR2 SQIVND (reference sequence). The CDR3 loop is CASSIHGAVPSNQPQHF. For the CDR3, the DNA is TGTGCCAGTAGTATCCATGGGGCGGTACCCAGCAATCAGCCCCAGCATTTT.

The chain links TRBV7-2 to TRBJ2-3; 10 bases are shared with TRBD2. V lost 8 bases and J lost 4; bases outside the gene matches: 6. Germline V gene data show CDR1 as SGHTA and CDR2 as FQGNSA. The CDR3 is 14 amino acids. In DNA form, the CDR3 reads TGTGCCAGCGACTTTAGCGGGAGGTCAGATACGCAGTATTTT. Protein sequence: CASDFSGRSDTQYF.

This chain connects TRBV6-1 to TRBJ2-3; 7 nucleotides match TRBD1. The CDR3 is 16 amino acids. Germline loops: CDR1 MNHNS, CDR2 SASEGT. J lost 2 bases, V lost 1 base, and 6 bases had no gene match. The CDR3 protein is CASSEVHRGNTDTQYF. CDR3 nucleotide sequence: TGTGCCAGCAGTGAAGTGCACAGGGGAAACACAGATACGCAGTATTTT.

CDR3 residues: CSVEENASTDTQYF. The CDR3, as DNA: TGCAGCGTTGAGGAAAACGCTAGCACAGATACGCAGTATTTT. The chain couples TRBV29-1 to TRBJ2-3; D not resolved. The germline V gene encodes CDR1 SQVTM and CDR2 ANQGSEA. The CDR3 consists of 14 residues. V was trimmed by 3 bases and J by 0 bases, leaving 10 bases between them.

J is TRBJ2-7 and V is TRBV5-1, with 7 bases that match TRBD2. CDR1 and CDR2 from the germline V gene are SGHRS and YFSETQ. The CDR3 contains 13 residues. Trimming removed 2 bases from V and 5 bases from J; junction bases left unmatched: 4. The CDR3 sequence is CASSLQRGDEQYF. In DNA, the CDR3 is TGCGCCAGCAGCTTACAACGGGGGGACGAGCAGTACTTC. The entire variable domain, with the rest obtained from reference TRBV5-1 and TRBJ2-7, is as follows: KAGVTQTPRYLIKTRGQQVTLSCSPISGHRSVSWYQQTPGQGLQFLFEYFSETQRNKGNFPGRFSGRQFSNSRSEMNVSTLELGDSALYLCASSLQRGDEQYFGPGTRLTVT.

V gene TRBV5-1 combines with J gene TRBJ2-3; TRBD1 matches 8 bases. The CDR3 sequence is 13 residues long. CDR1 and CDR2 from the germline V gene are SGHRS and YFSETQ. The V gene end was trimmed by 4 bases and the J gene end by 5 bases; junction bases not matched to a gene: 3. The CDR3 sequence: CASSRTGRDTQYF. The CDR3 bases are TGCGCCAGCAGCAGGACAGGGAGAGATACGCAGTATTTT. Looking up the rest from reference TRBV5-1 and TRBJ2-3 gives the full variable domain: KAGVTQTPRYLIKTRGQQVTLSCSPISGHRSVSWYQQTPGQGLQFLFEYFSETQRNKGNFPGRFSGRQFSNSRSEMNVSTLELGDSALYLCASSRTGRDTQYFGPGTRLTVL.

The chain has TRBV5-4 and TRBJ2-2; 13 bases are shared with TRBD2. This CDR3 region has 15 residues. Germline V lookup: CDR1 SGHNT, CDR2 YYREEE (reference sequence). V trimming: 2 bases; J trimming: 6 bases; junction bases outside the gene matches: 1. The CDR3 region is CASSFGLAGAGELFF. CDR3 nucleotides: TGTGCCAGCAGCTTCGGACTAGCGGGAGCCGGGGAGCTGTTTTTT. Full variable domain (outside the CDR3, taken from reference TRBV5-4 and TRBJ2-2): ETGVTQSPTHLIKTRGQQVTLRCSSQSGHNTVSWYQQALGQGPQFIFQYYREEENGRGNFPPRFSGLQFPNYSSELNVNALELDDSALYLCASSFGLAGAGELFFGEGSRLTVL.

This clone came up once. The chain carries TRBV7-9 and TRBJ2-2, with TRBD2 matching 13 bases. The CDR3 consists of 17 residues. Germline CDR1 SEHNR, CDR2 FQNEAQ (reference sequence). The V and J ends lost 6 bases and 1 base, in that order; junction bases with no gene match: 5. The DNA for the CDR3 is TGTGCCAGCAGATCGGGACTAGCGGGAAAGAACACCGGGGAGCTGTTTTTT. Protein sequence: CASRSGLAGKNTGELFF.

CDR3 in DNA: TGTGCCAGCTCATTTCGGGCGCAAAGCTCCTACAATGAGCAGTTCTTC. Its translation: CASSFRAQSSYNEQFF. This chain connects TRBV18 to TRBJ2-1; D remains unclear. This CDR3 has 16 residues. Germline-derived CDR1 and CDR2 are KGHSH and LQKENI. V was trimmed by 5 bases and J by 0 bases, leaving 14 bases between them.

The CDR3, as DNA: TGTGCCAGCAGCACCGGGTATCGGGCGGGGGAGACCCAGTACTTC. Translating it yields CASSTGYRAGETQYF. This rearrangement joins TRBV9 to TRBJ2-5; TRBD2 is a possible D gene (6 bases). This CDR3 has 15 amino acids. Germline CDR1 is SGDLS and CDR2 is YYNGEE. Trimming shortened V by 4 bases and J by 5 bases, and 18 bases separated the two germline ends.

This chain joins TRBV7-9 and TRBJ2-3; TRBD1 agrees at 10 bases. V was pared by 6 bases and J by 2 bases, with 8 bases of the junction left unmatched. CDR1 and CDR2 from the germline V gene are SEHNR and FQNEAQ (reference sequence). There are 16 residues in the CDR3. The CDR3 nucleotides are TGTGCCAGCAGACGGGACAGGGGCTTCCCCACAGATACGCAGTATTTT. As protein: CASRRDRGFPTDTQYF.

In DNA, the CDR3 is TGTGCCATCAGTACTAGCGGAGGCGCCGATACGCAGTATTTT. Translated: CAISTSGGADTQYF. The chain joins TRBV10-3 to TRBJ2-3; 8 bases are a match to TRBD2. This CDR3 has 14 amino acids. Germline CDR1 ENHRY, CDR2 SYGVKD. V shed 5 bases and J 6 bases; nucleotides not matched to a gene: 7.

This rearrangement joins TRBV7-3 to TRBJ2-1; 8 bases match TRBD1. V was pared by 2 bases and J by 7 bases, with 4 bases of the junction left unmatched. The CDR3 loop spans 14 amino acids. Germline V lookup: CDR1 SGHTA, CDR2 FQGTGA. Written as DNA, the CDR3 is TGTGCCAGCAGCTTATCTCGGGACAGGAATGAGCAGTTCTTC. It translates to CASSLSRDRNEQFF.

This clone was found many times. J is TRBJ1-5 and V is TRBV28, with a tentative D call TRBD1 (5 bases). V shed 2 bases and J shed 7 bases, with 24 bases lying between them. The CDR3 sequence is 18 residues long. CDR1 and CDR2 from the germline V gene are MDHEN and SYDVKM. Here the CDR3 reads CASSLVRSAGPSDQPQHF. The CDR3 bases are TGTGCCAGCAGTTTAGTAAGGTCTGCGGGACCGTCCGACCAGCCCCAGCATTTT.

The V and J genes are TRBV11-2 and TRBJ2-7; D unclear. The CDR3 runs 12 residues. V was cut by 5 bases and J by 3 bases, with 8 bases left in between. The germline CDR1 and CDR2 sequences are SGHAT and FQNNGV. CDR3 nucleotide sequence: TGTGCCAGCAGCGACCCTTTCTACGAGCAGTACTTC. Its protein is CASSDPFYEQYF.

V usage is TRBV11-2 and J usage is TRBJ2-1, with TRBD1 as a possible D gene (6 bases). The V gene lost 4 bases and the J gene lost 0 bases, with 10 bases spanning the gap. The CDR3 loop spans 15 amino acids. The germline CDR1 and CDR2 sequences are SGHAT and FQNNGV. In nucleotides, the CDR3 is TGTGCCAGCAGCTCGGACAGCAACTCCTACAATGAGCAGTTCTTC. This encodes CASSSDSNSYNEQFF. The variable domain in full, completed from reference TRBV11-2 and TRBJ2-1, reads EAGVAQSPRYKIIEKRQSVAFWCNPISGHATLYWYQQILGQGPKLLIQFQNNGVVDDSQLPKDRFSAERLKGVDSTLKIQPAKLEDSAVYLCASSSDSNSYNEQFFGPGTRLTVL.

This chain connects TRBV5-6 to TRBJ2-3; D might be TRBD2 (6 bases). Trimming cost V 2 bases and J 6 bases, with 16 bases left between them. Germline assignment: CDR1 SGHDT and CDR2 YYEEEE. CDR3 size: 15 residues. The chain's CDR3 is CASSFVSGVGDTQYF. Written as DNA, the CDR3 is TGTGCCAGCAGCTTTGTGTCGGGAGTAGGGGATACGCAGTATTTT. Looking up the rest from reference TRBV5-6 and TRBJ2-3 gives the full variable domain: DAGVTQSPTHLIKTRGQQVTLRCSPKSGHDTVSWYQQALGQGPQFIFQYYEEEERQRGNFPDRFSGHQFPNYSSELNVNALLLGDSALYLCASSFVSGVGDTQYFGPGTRLTVL.

This clone was observed at least ten times. The chain uses TRBV28 and TRBJ1-4; D unclear. Germline CDR1 MDHEN, CDR2 SYDVKM. The CDR3 runs to 17 residues. V lost 2 bases, J lost 3 bases, and 16 bases lay in between. CDR3 nucleotides: TGTGCCAGCAGTTTAACTCACGGGAGGTTGGCTAATGAAAAACTGTTTTTT. Translating gives CASSLTHGRLANEKLFF.